This T cell receptor beta chain was recorded in a study of cytomegalovirus exposure and HLA in healthy donors. Study background: An earlier analysis identified 110 million or so unique TCR beta sequences in some 180 million T cells.

Comment on this clone: Its antigen is not identified.

The CDR3 extends over 16 amino acids. General study results and limits: According to an earlier analysis, most TCR beta V segments yielded productive rearrangements about 90% or about 30% of the time.

The primer mix had 60 Vbeta and 13 Jbeta primers. The protocol was immunoSEQ multiplex PCR, while the TCRdb copy is restricted to in-frame clones and leaves out a portion. The top ten clones hold 2% to 2.5% of a sample with approximately 180,000 clones, around 81% of them seen once. The chain is built from TRBV1 and TRBJ2-7; the table assigns TRBD1, which was not confirmed against the DNA. TRBV1 is a pseudogene. The clonotype comes from a woman aged 25 to 39 in good health and CMV-seronegative. Source material: PBMCs. Here the CDR3 reads CTSSRSLQGPSYEQYF. CDR3 DNA sequence: TGCACCAGCAGCCGATCCTTACAGGGACCCTCCTACGAGCAGTACTTC.